This T cell receptor beta chain was identified during a study of post-analysis software for immune sequencing data. At the level of the study: Secondary progressive, relapsing-remitting and progressive-relapsing multiple sclerosis were among the included disease courses. General study points: Strong co-clustering by F measure was evident for samples that had been prepared in the same batch. Comparison with controls showed significantly lower normalized Chao1 diversity in multiple sclerosis patients. Roughly 5 TRBV segments occurring more often in patients than controls included TRBV5-6, TRBV5-1 and TRBV20-1.

As to this clonotype: Its antigen is undetermined.

Built from TCR beta cDNA, the libraries had unique molecular identifiers in them. The source material, about 0.95 to 10 million T cells, gave rise to roughly 500,000 cDNA molecules. MiXCR was run by TCRdb on the PCR reads, yielding one entry per CDR3 protein. The table includes roughly 670,000 distinct CDR3 sequences, 55% to 60% detected once. Germline CDR1 SGDLS, CDR2 YYNGEE. Deletions cut 4 bases from V and 7 bases from J, with 18 bases between. The CDR3 extends over 16 amino acids. The V and J genes are TRBV9 and TRBJ1-6, with D maybe TRBD1 (5 bases). Sequencing input: blood. The receptor was derived from a girl aged 2-10 years with multiple sclerosis. Here the CDR3 DNA reads TGTGCCAGCAGCTCCCCGGGGGTCGAGGGAAATTCACCCCTCCACTTT. It codes for CASSSPGVEGNSPLHF.